The 29 T cell receptor beta chains below all came from one sample that was sequenced in a study of tumor-infiltrating lymphocytes in primary liver carcinoma listed by TCRdb under 2017. TCRdb names Illumina HiSeq 2500 as the instrument used. Starting from around 500 ng total RNA, TCRbeta-specific cDNA was produced by reverse transcription with a constant-region primer and ProtoScript II reverse transcriptase. TCRbeta libraries were built with three nested multiplex PCR rounds, a slightly modified ARM-PCR procedure. The first two PCR rounds used multiplex TRBV1-TRBV30 forward primers with a Cbeta reverse primer, each for roughly 11 cycles. TCRdb itself trimmed the public reads at Q25 with fastp, ran MiXCR and retained productive beta chains. Each record represents a unique CDR3 protein, reported with the most common genes and DNA among its rows. Counted in this sample were 190,000 or so distinct CDR3 sequences; less than 65% of them appeared once. The ten largest clones take up around 7.1% of the sample.

TRIzol reagent was used to extract blood RNA from unsorted whole blood, while the DNeasy Blood & Tissue kit provided the germline DNA. The material sequenced was peripheral blood. Receptors were obtained from a woman aged 55-69 years with primary liver carcinoma and hepatitis B virus infection.

This chain links TRBV28 with TRBJ1-2; D not certain. Trimming left V 2 bases short and J 4 bases short, with 8 bases between. CDR3 length: 13 residues. Germline V gives CDR1 MDHEN, CDR2 SYDVKM. Written as DNA, the CDR3 is TGTGCCAGCAGTTTAGGGTGGACCTATGGCTACACCTTC. This sequence encodes CASSLGWTYGYTF.

With regard to this clonotype: A much more abundant neighbour one base away suggests this may be a read error. Likely a read error: the CDR3 ends without its conserved phenylalanine or tryptophan. This sequence joins TRBV6-1 and TRBJ2-2; a possible D gene is TRBD2 (6 bases). V lost 2 bases, J lost 6 bases, and 13 bases lay in between. The CDR3 has 15 amino acids. Germline V gene lookup returns CDR1 MNHNS and CDR2 SASEGT. This chain's CDR3 is CASSEHGGHPGELFY. The CDR3 region has the DNA TGTGCCAGCAGTGAACATGGAGGGCACCCCGGGGAGCTGTTTTAT.

This clonotype was recorded at least ten times. The chain uses TRBV7-9 and TRBJ2-5; 9 bases agree with TRBD2. Losses at the gene ends were 8 bases for V and 5 bases for J; bases not matched to a gene: 6. Per germline, CDR1 SEHNR and CDR2 FQNEAQ (reference sequence). This CDR3 has 13 amino acids. CDR3 in amino acids: CASHSGRGETQYF. The CDR3 DNA follows: TGTGCCAGCCATAGCGGGAGAGGGGAGACCCAGTACTTC.

In the case of this clonotype: A read error may explain this, as a much larger clone is one base away. This chain links TRBV6-6 with TRBJ2-7, with D hard to call. Germline assignment: CDR1 MNHNY and CDR2 SVGAGI (reference sequence). V gave up 2 bases and J gave up 8 bases, with 7 bases separating them. This CDR3 comprises 11 residues. The CDR3 loop is CASSYTNKQYF. The DNA of the CDR3 is TGTGCCAGCAGTTACACTAACAAGCAGTACTTC.

V is TRBV11-2 and J is TRBJ2-7; the D is unclear. This CDR3 comprises 15 residues. Trimming cost V 6 bases and J 1 base, with 16 bases left between them. Per the germline V gene, CDR1 is SGHAT and CDR2 is FQNNGV. The CDR3 region is CASSLTVGLSYEQYF. CDR3 bases: TGTGCCAGCAGTCTCACTGTCGGATTATCCTACGAGCAGTACTTC.

The chain recombines TRBV7-9 with TRBJ2-7; TRBD1 matches at 12 bases. J was trimmed by 5 bases and V by 4 bases; bases with no gene match: 6. This CDR3 has 15 residues. Germline V gene lookup returns CDR1 SEHNR and CDR2 FQNEAQ (reference sequence). The CDR3 region is CASSSPGQGANEQYF. The CDR3 bases are TGTGCCAGCAGCTCCCCGGGACAGGGGGCGAACGAGCAGTACTTC.

Of note for this clonotype: A single base separates this from a much larger clone, so it may be a read error. CDR3: CASTTSWGGVLFF. CDR3 DNA sequence: TGTGCCAGCACCACTAGCTGGGGCGGGGTGCTGTTTTTT. This sequence joins TRBV6-6 and TRBJ2-2; a weak D match, TRBD2 (6 bases). The germline V gene has CDR1 MNHNY and CDR2 SVGAGI (reference sequence). This CDR3 spans 13 amino acids.

Details on this clonotype: At one end, the junction sequence differs from germline, possibly due to a read error. The V and J genes are TRBV12-3 or TRBV12-4 and TRBJ2-1, with 8 bases that match TRBD2. CDR3 length: 15 amino acids. The DNA for the CDR3 is TGTACCAGCTGTCCGGCGGGACTAGAGTACAATGAACAGTTCTTC. Encoded protein: CTSCPAGLEYNEQFF.

J is TRBJ2-1 and V is TRBV7-3; 10 nucleotides agree with TRBD2. This CDR3 is built from 13 residues. J gave up 15 bases and V 6 bases, and 11 bases lay outside the gene matches. The germline CDR1 and CDR2 sequences are SGHTA and FQGTGA. The CDR3 reads CASSYNQAGGRFF. In nucleotides, the CDR3 is TGTGCCAGCAGTTACAACCAAGCGGGAGGGCGGTTCTTC.

The chain recombines TRBV6-1 with TRBJ2-7, with TRBD1 matching 9 bases. Germline CDR1 and CDR2: MNHNS and SASEGT. V shed 7 bases and J 7 bases; nucleotides not matched to a gene: 11. This CDR3 has 14 amino acids. This CDR3 reads CASNRTGEIYEQYF. CDR3 bases: TGTGCCAGCAACCGGACAGGGGAGATCTATGAGCAGTACTTC.

As concerns this clonotype: The junction does not match germline at one end; this may be a read error. The chain employs TRBV11-3 and TRBJ1-1; D ambiguous. The V gene's germline CDR1 is SGHNT and CDR2 YENEEA. This CDR3 is built from 16 residues. The CDR3 nucleotides read TGTGCCAGCGGATTAGAGGGTCCATTTCGGAACACTGAAGCCTTCTTT. It yields the protein CASGLEGPFRNTEAFF.

Only one count was recorded for this clonotype. V usage is TRBV11-2 and J usage is TRBJ2-2; 9 nucleotides match TRBD2. V shed 5 bases, J shed 14 bases, and the junction held 3 bases outside the gene matches. CDR3 length equals 11 residues. From germline, CDR1 is SGHAT and CDR2 FQNNGV. The CDR3 region has the DNA TGTGCCAGCAGCCCTAGCGGGGCACTGTTTTTT. Its translation: CASSPSGALFF.

The rearrangement joins TRBV5-6 to TRBJ2-7; D unresolved. The germline V gene has CDR1 SGHDT and CDR2 YYEEEE. The CDR3 totals 17 residues. The V and J ends lost 1 base and 5 bases respectively, with 22 bases between them. CDR3 sequence: CASSLLNGPSVRDEQYF. For the CDR3, the DNA is TGTGCCAGCAGCTTGCTTAACGGGCCCTCAGTAAGGGACGAGCAGTACTTC.

As for this clonotype: The junction does not match germline at one end; this may be a read error. The genes are TRBV11-2 and TRBJ2-7; 7 positions agree with TRBD1. The germline V gene has CDR1 SGHAT and CDR2 FQNNGV. The CDR3 totals 16 residues. In DNA form, the CDR3 reads TGTGCCACCAGCGACCCGGGACAGATCGTCTCTTACGAGCAGTACTTC. It specifies CATSDPGQIVSYEQYF. Variable domain in full (rest from reference TRBV11-2 and TRBJ2-7): EAGVAQSPRYKIIEKRQSVAFWCNPISGHATLYWYQQILGQGPKLLIQFQNNGVVDDSQLPKDRFSAERLKGVDSTLKIQPAKLEDSAVYLCATSDPGQIVSYEQYFGPGTRLTVT.

This clonotype was counted between two and nine times. The chain links TRBV5-1 to TRBJ2-5, with 8 bases fitting TRBD1. CDR3 length: 15 residues. With V trimmed by 4 bases and J by 2 bases, 7 bases remained unmatched. Germline CDR1 and CDR2: SGHRS and YFSETQ. CDR3 protein: CASSRGTGRQETQYF. In nucleotides, the CDR3 is TGCGCCAGCAGCAGGGGGACAGGAAGACAAGAGACCCAGTACTTC.

Remarks on this clonotype: At one end the junction does not follow the germline gene, possibly because of a read error. This sequence joins TRBV11-2 and TRBJ2-1; D possibly uses TRBD1 or TRBD2 (5 bases each). The CDR3 length is 14 residues. The V gene's germline CDR1 is SGHAT and CDR2 FQNNGV. The CDR3 DNA is TGTGCCAGCATACAGGTTCGGAGGCGAACTGAGAAGTTCTTC. Amino acids: CASIQVRRRTEKFF.

The V call is TRBV28, the J call TRBJ1-2; TRBD1 matches at 7 bases. The CDR3 sequence is 14 residues long. Germline CDR1 is MDHEN and CDR2 is SYDVKM. V was pared by 2 bases and J by 4 bases, with 4 bases of the junction left unmatched. Here the CDR3 DNA reads TGTGCCAGCAGTTTAATAGGGGGCACCTATGGCTACACCTTC. Translation: CASSLIGGTYGYTF.

Concerning this clonotype: At one boundary the junction diverges from the germline segment, which might be a read error. V usage is TRBV29-1 and J usage is TRBJ2-1; 11 nucleotides match TRBD2. Germline CDR1 reads SQVTM; CDR2 reads ANQGSEA. The CDR3 spans 17 residues. The CDR3 spells CSVAARITSGRHKEQFF. CDR3 coding DNA: TGCAGCGTCGCGGCCAGAATAACTAGCGGGAGACACAAAGAGCAGTTCTTC.

Details on this clonotype: This may come from a read error, since a much larger clone is one base off. The CDR3 here is CASSSGGLAGGPRTQYF. The CDR3 region has the DNA TGTGCCAGCAGTTCCGGTGGACTAGCGGGAGGGCCGAGGACCCAGTACTTC. V is TRBV6-6 and J is TRBJ2-5; 15 nucleotides line up with TRBD2. The CDR3 is made up of 17 amino acids. Germline CDR1 is MNHNY and CDR2 is SVGAGI (reference sequence). V lost 4 bases and J lost 7; bases outside the gene matches: 10.

As to this clonotype: Germline is not matched at one junction end, which may reflect a read error. This chain connects TRBV11-2 to TRBJ2-7; perhaps D is TRBD1 or TRBD2 (5 bases each). Germline lookup yields CDR1 SGHAT and CDR2 FQNNGV. CDR3 length: 15 residues. CDR3 sequence: CVSSLGGDGAYEQYF. CDR3 bases: TGTGTCAGCAGCTTAGGTGGGGACGGGGCTTACGAGCAGTACTTC.

This clonotype showed up many times. The CDR3 spells CASSLFAGNTIYF. The CDR3 bases are TGTGCCAGCAGCTTGTTTGCCGGAAACACCATATATTTT. The chain carries TRBV5-6 and TRBJ1-3; the D is unclear. Germline V gives CDR1 SGHDT, CDR2 YYEEEE. V lost 1 base, J lost 4 bases, and 6 bases lay in between. This CDR3 has 13 amino acids.

The count of this clonotype is one. This may come from a read error, since a much larger clone is one base off. This rearrangement joins TRBV29-1 to TRBJ2-1; D is perhaps TRBD2 (6 bases). The CDR3 is 13 amino acids. Germline V lookup: CDR1 SQVTM, CDR2 ANQGSEA. DNA of the CDR3: TGCAGCGTTGAACGTAGCGGCTACAATCAGCAGTTCTTC. Translated, it gives CSVERSGYNQQFF.

This sequence joins TRBV6-5 and TRBJ2-1; TRBD1 agrees at 10 bases. Germline V gene sequence: CDR1 MNHEY, CDR2 SVGAGI. V shed 6 bases and J 3 bases; nucleotides not matched to a gene: 11. This CDR3 contains 17 residues. The CDR3 DNA sequence: TGTGCCAGCAGACTACTCTCATGGACAGGGGGCTACAATGAGCAGTTCTTC. Translation: CASRLLSWTGGYNEQFF.

This clonotype is a singleton in its sample. This may come from a read error, since a much larger clone is one base off. The gene calls are TRBV4-1 and TRBJ2-5; D possibly matches TRBD1 or TRBD2 (5 bases each). The CDR3 contains 14 residues. Germline CDR1 reads MGHRA; CDR2 reads YSYEKL. The CDR3 sequence is CASSQGVGVETQNF. CDR3 bases: TGCGCCAGCAGCCAAGGGGTGGGGGTCGAGACCCAGAACTTC.

Concerning this clonotype: A much more abundant neighbour one base away suggests this may be a read error. V gene TRBV14 combines with J gene TRBJ2-3, with D possibly matching TRBD2 (5 bases). CDR3 size: 15 residues. CDR1 is SGHDN, CDR2 FVKESK, per germline. CDR3 nucleotide sequence: TGTGCCAGCAGCCAAGGCGGGTTTAGCACAGATATGCAGTATTTT. It translates to CASSQGGFSTDMQYF.

For this clonotype: It may be a read error: a sequence one base away is much more abundant. CDR3 nucleotides: TGTGCCAGCAGTTACTCGGCGCTAGCGAGACCCTACGAGCAGTACTTC. This sequence encodes CASSYSALARPYEQYF. This sequence joins TRBV6-5 and TRBJ2-7; D is perhaps TRBD2 (6 bases). V was cut by 0 bases and J by 2 bases, with 14 bases left in between. The germline V gene has CDR1 MNHEY and CDR2 SVGAGI. This CDR3 contains 16 residues.

In this sample, this clonotype turned up many times. CDR3 nucleotides: TGCAGCGTTGAGGTAGCCTCATACGAGCAGTACTTC. It translates to CSVEVASYEQYF. The chain couples TRBV29-1 to TRBJ2-7; D is unresolved. The germline V and J ends were trimmed by 3 bases and 4 bases, with 10 bases remaining between them. The germline V gene encodes CDR1 SQVTM and CDR2 ANQGSEA. The CDR3 extends over 12 amino acids.

Regarding this clonotype: One end of the junction does not line up with germline, which may come from a read error. This chain connects TRBV29-1 to TRBJ2-1, with D possibly TRBD2 on 5 matching bases. The CDR3 extends over 12 amino acids. Germline values: CDR1 SQVTM, CDR2 ANQGSEA. CDR3 nucleotide sequence: TGCAGCGTTGTAGCAAATTACAATGAGCGGTTCTTT. Amino acids: CSVVANYNERFF.

The chain is built from TRBV30 and TRBJ2-7; no clear D gene. Germline lookup yields CDR1 GTSNPN and CDR2 SVGIG (reference sequence). V lost 0 bases to trimming and J lost 2 bases, with 8 bases between them. The CDR3 extends over 13 amino acids. The CDR3, as DNA: TGTGCCTGGAGTGTACCCCTTGCCTACGAGCAGTACTTC. Protein sequence: CAWSVPLAYEQYF.